What follows is one TCR beta chain and its context. J lost 4 bases, V lost 6 bases, and 7 bases had no gene match. This CDR3 has 15 amino acids. The germline gives CDR1 SGHTA, CDR2 FQGNSA. This sample was included in a study of T-cell reconstitution after alpha-beta-depleted transplantation in children. Unique molecular identifiers featured in how the TCRbeta library was prepared. Via MiXCR, TCRdb re-called the PCR reads, giving one row per CDR3 protein. This sample has roughly 400,000 distinct CDR3 sequences, with about a fifth found just once. The source of this sequence is a human donor who donated a stem cell graft to a child with acute myeloid leukemia. The chain joins TRBV7-2 to TRBJ2-2; 8 bases map to TRBD2. Here the sequenced sample was PBMCs from the stem cell graft donor, taken from the stem cell graft. In DNA, the CDR3 is TGTGCCAGCAGACGGTCCAGCGGGGGCACCGGGGAGCTGTTTTTT. This encodes CASRRSSGGTGELFF. Looking up the rest from reference TRBV7-2 and TRBJ2-2 gives the full variable domain: GAGVSQSPSNKVTEKGKDVELRCDPISGHTALYWYRQSLGQGLEFLIYFQGNSAPDKSGLPSDRFSAERTGGSVSTLTIQRTQQEDSAVYLCASRRSSGGTGELFFGEGSRLTVL.